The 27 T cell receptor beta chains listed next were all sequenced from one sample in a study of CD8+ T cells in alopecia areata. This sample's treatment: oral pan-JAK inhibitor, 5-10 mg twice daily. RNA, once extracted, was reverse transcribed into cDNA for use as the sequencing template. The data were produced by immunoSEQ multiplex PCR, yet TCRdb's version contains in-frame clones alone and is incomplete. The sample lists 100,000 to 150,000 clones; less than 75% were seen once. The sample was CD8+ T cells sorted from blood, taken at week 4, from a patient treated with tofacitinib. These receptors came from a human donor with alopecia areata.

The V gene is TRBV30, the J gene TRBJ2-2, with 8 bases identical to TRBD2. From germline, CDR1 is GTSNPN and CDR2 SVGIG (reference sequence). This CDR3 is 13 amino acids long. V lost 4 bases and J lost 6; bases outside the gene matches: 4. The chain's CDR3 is CAWNTGGAGELFF. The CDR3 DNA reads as TGTGCCTGGAATACGGGAGGGGCCGGGGAGCTGTTTTTT.

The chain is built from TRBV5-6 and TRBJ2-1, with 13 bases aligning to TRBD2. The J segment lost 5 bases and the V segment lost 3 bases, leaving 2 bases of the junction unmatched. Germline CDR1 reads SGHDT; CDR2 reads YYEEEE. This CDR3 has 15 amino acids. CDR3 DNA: TGTGCCAGCAGCTACGGGACTAGCGGGGACAATGAGCAGTTCTTC. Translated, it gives CASSYGTSGDNEQFF.

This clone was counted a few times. The DNA for the CDR3 is TGCAGCGTTGAATCCCCCTCGAAGGGCGGGGGGGCAGATACGCAGTATTTT. Protein: CSVESPSKGGGADTQYF. The chain has TRBV29-1 and TRBJ2-3; 9 nucleotides agree with TRBD2. This CDR3 is built from 17 residues. In germline, CDR1 is SQVTM, CDR2 ANQGSEA. V lost 2 bases, J lost 4 bases, and 13 bases stayed unmatched.

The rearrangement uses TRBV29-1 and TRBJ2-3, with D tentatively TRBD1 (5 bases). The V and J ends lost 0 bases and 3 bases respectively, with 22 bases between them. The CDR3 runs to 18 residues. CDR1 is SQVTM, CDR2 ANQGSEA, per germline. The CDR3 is CSVEDPPDTHLETDTQYF. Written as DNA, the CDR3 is TGCAGCGTTGAAGATCCCCCGGACACCCACCTAGAGACAGATACGCAGTATTTT.

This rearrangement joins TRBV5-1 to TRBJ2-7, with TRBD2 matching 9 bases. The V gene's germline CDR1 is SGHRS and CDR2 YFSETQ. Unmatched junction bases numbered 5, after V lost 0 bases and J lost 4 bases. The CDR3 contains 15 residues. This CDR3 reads CASSLEQRGDYEQYF. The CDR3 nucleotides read TGCGCCAGCAGCTTGGAGCAGCGGGGGGATTACGAGCAGTACTTC.

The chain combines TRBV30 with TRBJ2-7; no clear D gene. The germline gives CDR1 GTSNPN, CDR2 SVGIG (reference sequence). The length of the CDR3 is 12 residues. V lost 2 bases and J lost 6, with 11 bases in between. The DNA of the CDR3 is TGTGCCTGGAGTCTCGATGGGGTCGAGCAGTACTTC. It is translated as CAWSLDGVEQYF.

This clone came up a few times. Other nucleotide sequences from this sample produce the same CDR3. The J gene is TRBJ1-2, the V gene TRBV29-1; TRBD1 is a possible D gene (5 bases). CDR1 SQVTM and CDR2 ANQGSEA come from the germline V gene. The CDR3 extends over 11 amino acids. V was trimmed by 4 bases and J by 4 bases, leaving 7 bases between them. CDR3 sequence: CSVAGLYGYTF. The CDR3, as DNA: TGCAGCGTTGCGGGGCTCTATGGCTACACCTTC. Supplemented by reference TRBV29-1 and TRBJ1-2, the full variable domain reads SAVISQKPSRDICQRGTSLTIQCQVDSQVTMMFWYRQQPGQSLTLIATANQGSEATYESGFVIDKFPISRPNLTFSTLTVSNMSPEDSSIYLCSVAGLYGYTFGSGTRLTVV.

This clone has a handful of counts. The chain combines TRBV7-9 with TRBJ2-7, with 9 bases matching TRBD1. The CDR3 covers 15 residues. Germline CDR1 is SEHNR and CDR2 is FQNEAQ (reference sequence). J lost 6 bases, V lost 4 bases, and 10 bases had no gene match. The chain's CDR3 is CASSSPGTGSSEQYF. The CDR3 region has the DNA TGTGCCAGCAGCTCGCCCGGGACAGGGAGTTCCGAGCAGTACTTC.

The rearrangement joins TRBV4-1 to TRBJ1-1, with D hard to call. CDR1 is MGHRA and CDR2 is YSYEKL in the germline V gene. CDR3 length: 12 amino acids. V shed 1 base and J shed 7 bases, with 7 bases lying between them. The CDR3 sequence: CASSQVGNEAFF. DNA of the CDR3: TGCGCCAGCAGCCAAGTGGGGAATGAAGCTTTCTTT.

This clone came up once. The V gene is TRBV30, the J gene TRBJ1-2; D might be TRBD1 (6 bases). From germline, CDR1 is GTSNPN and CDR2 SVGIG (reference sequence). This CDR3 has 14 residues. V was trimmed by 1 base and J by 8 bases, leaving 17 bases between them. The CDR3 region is CAWSARDTYRGYTF. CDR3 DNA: TGTGCCTGGAGTGCCCGGGACACTTATCGGGGCTACACCTTC. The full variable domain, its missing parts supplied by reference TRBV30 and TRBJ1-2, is SQTIHQWPATLVQPVGSPLSLECTVEGTSNPNLYWYRQAAGRGLQLLFYSVGIGQISSEVPQNLSASRPQDRQFILSSKKLLLSDSGFYLCAWSARDTYRGYTFGSGTRLTVV.

CDR3 sequence reads: CASSTPGQGIYEQYF. CDR3 DNA: TGTGCCAGCAGTACTCCGGGACAGGGGATCTACGAGCAGTACTTC. The chain uses TRBV5-4 and TRBJ2-5; 10 bases are shared with TRBD1. The DNA end favors TRBJ2-7, so the J call may be wrong. Germline CDR1 and CDR2: SGHNT and YYREEE (reference sequence). The CDR3 consists of 15 residues.

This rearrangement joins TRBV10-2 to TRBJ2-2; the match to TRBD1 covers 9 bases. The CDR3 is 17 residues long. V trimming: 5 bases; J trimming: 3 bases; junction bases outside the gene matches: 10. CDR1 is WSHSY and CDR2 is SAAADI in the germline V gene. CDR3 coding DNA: TGCGCCAGCAGTCCGGGACAGGGAATGAGAGACACCGGGGAGCTGTTTTTT. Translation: CASSPGQGMRDTGELFF.

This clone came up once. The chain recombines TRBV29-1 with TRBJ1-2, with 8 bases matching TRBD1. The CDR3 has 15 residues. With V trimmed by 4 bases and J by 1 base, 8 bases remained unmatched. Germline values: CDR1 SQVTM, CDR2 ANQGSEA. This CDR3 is CSVVLDRALNYGYTF. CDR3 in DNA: TGCAGCGTTGTGTTGGACAGGGCCCTTAACTATGGCTACACCTTC.

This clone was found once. CDR3 DNA sequence: TGTGCCTGGAGTGTGGACAGGAGGGGTAGCACAGATACGCAGTATTTT. Translation: CAWSVDRRGSTDTQYF. This chain joins TRBV30 and TRBJ2-3; possible D gene TRBD1, 7 bases. The CDR3 length is 16 residues. Trimming removed 0 bases at V and 0 bases at J, with 13 bases between. Germline V gene lookup returns CDR1 GTSNPN and CDR2 SVGIG (reference sequence).

CDR3 protein: CASRVEVGGNTIYF. Here the CDR3 DNA reads TGTGCCAGCAGAGTCGAAGTCGGTGGAAACACCATATATTTT. The genes are TRBV6-5 and TRBJ1-3; D not certain. This CDR3 is built from 14 residues. Germline CDR1 and CDR2: MNHEY and SVGAGI. Trimming pared 6 bases from V and 3 bases from J, leaving 12 bases between.

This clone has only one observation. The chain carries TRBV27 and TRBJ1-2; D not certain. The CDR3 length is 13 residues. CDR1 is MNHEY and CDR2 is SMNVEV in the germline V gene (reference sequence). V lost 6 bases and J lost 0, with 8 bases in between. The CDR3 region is CASRELSNYGYTF. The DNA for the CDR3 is TGTGCCAGCAGGGAACTCTCTAACTATGGCTACACCTTC.

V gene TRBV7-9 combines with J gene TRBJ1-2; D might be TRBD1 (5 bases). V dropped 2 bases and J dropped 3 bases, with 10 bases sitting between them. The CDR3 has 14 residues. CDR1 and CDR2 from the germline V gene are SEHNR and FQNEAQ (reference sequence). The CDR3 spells CASSLTWGDYGYTF. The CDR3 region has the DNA TGTGCCAGCAGCTTAACGTGGGGGGACTATGGCTACACCTTC.

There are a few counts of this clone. The CDR3 region is CASSFSGEDSTDTQYF. The CDR3 region has the DNA TGTGCCAGCAGCTTTAGCGGGGAGGATAGCACAGATACGCAGTATTTT. The chain carries TRBV13 and TRBJ2-3, with 8 bases aligning to TRBD2. Unmatched junction bases numbered 5, after V lost 3 bases and J lost 0 bases. This CDR3 is 16 amino acids long. Germline CDR1 reads PRHDT; CDR2 reads FYEKMQ (reference sequence).

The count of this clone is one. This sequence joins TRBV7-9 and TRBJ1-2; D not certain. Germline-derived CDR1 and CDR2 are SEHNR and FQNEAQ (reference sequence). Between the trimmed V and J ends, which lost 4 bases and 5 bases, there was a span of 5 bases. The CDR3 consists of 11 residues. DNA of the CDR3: TGTGCCAGCAGCTATTCTTATGGCTACACCTTC. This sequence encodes CASSYSYGYTF.

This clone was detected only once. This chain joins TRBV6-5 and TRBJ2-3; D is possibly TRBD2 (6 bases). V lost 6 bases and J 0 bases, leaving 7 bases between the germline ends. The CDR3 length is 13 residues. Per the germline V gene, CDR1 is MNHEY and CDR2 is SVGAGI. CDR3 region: CASRGGSTDTQYF. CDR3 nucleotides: TGTGCCAGCAGGGGGGGAAGCACAGATACGCAGTATTTT.

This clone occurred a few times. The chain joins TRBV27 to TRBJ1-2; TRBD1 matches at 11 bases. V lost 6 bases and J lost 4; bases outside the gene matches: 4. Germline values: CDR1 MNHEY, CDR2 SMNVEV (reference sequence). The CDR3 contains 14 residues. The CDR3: CASRGTGGSYGYTF. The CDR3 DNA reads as TGTGCCAGCAGAGGGACAGGGGGTAGCTATGGCTACACCTTC.

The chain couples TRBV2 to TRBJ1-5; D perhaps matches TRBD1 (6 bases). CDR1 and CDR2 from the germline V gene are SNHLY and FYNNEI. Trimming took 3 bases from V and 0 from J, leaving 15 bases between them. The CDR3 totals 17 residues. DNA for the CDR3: TGTGCCAGCAGTGAGAGGACAGTAAGATATAGCAATCAGCCCCAGCATTTT. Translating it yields CASSERTVRYSNQPQHF.

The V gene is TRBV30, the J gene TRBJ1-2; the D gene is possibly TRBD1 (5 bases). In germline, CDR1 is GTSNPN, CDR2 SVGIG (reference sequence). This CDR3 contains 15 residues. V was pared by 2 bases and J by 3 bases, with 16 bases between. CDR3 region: CAWSTPGPLDYGYTF. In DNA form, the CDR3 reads TGTGCCTGGAGTACGCCAGGGCCCCTTGACTATGGCTACACCTTC. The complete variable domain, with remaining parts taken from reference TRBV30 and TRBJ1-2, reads SQTIHQWPATLVQPVGSPLSLECTVEGTSNPNLYWYRQAAGRGLQLLFYSVGIGQISSEVPQNLSASRPQDRQFILSSKKLLLSDSGFYLCAWSTPGPLDYGYTFGSGTRLTVV.

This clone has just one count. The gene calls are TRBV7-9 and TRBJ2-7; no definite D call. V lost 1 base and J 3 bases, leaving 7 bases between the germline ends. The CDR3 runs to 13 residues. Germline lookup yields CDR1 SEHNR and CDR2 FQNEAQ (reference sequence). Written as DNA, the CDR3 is TGTGCCAGCAGCTTAGGGGAAATCTACGAGCAGTACTTC. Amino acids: CASSLGEIYEQYF.

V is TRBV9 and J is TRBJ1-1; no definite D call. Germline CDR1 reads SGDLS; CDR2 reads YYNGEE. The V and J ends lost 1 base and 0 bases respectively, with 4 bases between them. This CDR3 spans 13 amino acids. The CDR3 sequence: CASSVWMNTEAFF. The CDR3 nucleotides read TGTGCCAGCAGCGTATGGATGAACACTGAAGCTTTCTTT.

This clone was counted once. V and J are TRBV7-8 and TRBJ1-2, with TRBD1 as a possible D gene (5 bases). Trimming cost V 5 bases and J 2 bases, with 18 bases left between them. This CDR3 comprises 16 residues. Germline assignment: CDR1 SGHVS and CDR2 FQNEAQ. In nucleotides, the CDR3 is TGTGCCAGCAGCGCCTTGAGGGGCGCTGGAAACTATGGCTACACCTTC. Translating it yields CASSALRGAGNYGYTF.

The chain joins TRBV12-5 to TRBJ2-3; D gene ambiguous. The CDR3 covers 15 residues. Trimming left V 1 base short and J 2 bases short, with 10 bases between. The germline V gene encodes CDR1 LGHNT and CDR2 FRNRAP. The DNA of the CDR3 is TGTGCTAGTGGTTTGGGTGGCCGCTACACAGATACGCAGTATTTT. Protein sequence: CASGLGGRYTDTQYF.